The table lists the clone carrying this TCR beta chain with a few counts. Its antigen is not identified. CDR1 and CDR2 from the germline V gene are SGHVS and FQNEAQ. CDR3 length: 16 residues. V dropped 8 bases and J dropped 3; count of bases not matched to a gene: 10. Per-sample PBMC isolation yielded at least 6.5 million cells. A second PCR, run for roughly 7 to 12 cycles, used a sample-barcoded 5' primer plus a J-beta primer mix. CDR3-containing paired-end reads numbered at least 2.5 million in each sample. TCRdb used MiXCR to reprocess the 5' RACE reads, holding one entry per CDR3 protein. The data hold nearly 800,000 distinct CDR3 sequences, with about 56% observed a single time. The sample is drawn from a study of blood T cells in healthy people across ages. Study conclusions and caveats: Measured against age, TCR beta diversity per million T cells decreased in a roughly linear manner.

The sequence came from a middle-aged man in good health. Sequences were obtained from blood. The rearrangement links TRBV7-8 to TRBJ2-3, with 11 bases lining up with TRBD2. For the CDR3, the DNA is TGTGCCAGCTACCTGACTAGCGGGATGGGAACAGATACGCAGTATTTT. Translation gives CASYLTSGMGTDTQYF.